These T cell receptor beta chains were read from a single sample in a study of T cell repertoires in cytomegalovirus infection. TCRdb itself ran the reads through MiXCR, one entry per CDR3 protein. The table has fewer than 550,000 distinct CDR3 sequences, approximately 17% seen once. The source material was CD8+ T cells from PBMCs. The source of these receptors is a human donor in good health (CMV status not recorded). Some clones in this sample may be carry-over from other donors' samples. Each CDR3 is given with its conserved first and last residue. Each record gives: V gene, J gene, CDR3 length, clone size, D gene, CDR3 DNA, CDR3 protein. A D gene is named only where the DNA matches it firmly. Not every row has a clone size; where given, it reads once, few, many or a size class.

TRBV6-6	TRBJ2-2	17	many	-	TGTGCCAGCAGGGGGACGGAAATAAGAGGGGACACCGGGGAGCTGTTTTTT	CASRGTEIRGDTGELFF
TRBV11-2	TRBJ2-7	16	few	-	TGTGCCAGCAGCGTTAGTCCTTTAATCGACTCCTACGAGCAGTACTTC	CASSVSPLIDSYEQYF
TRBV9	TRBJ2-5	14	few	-	TGTGCCAGCAGCCCCCGGTTGGCCCTCCAGACCCAGTACTTC	CASSPRLALQTQYF
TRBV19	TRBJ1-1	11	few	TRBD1	TGTGGCTGTGGACAGGGGTTAGACGCTTTCTTT	CGCGQGLDAFF
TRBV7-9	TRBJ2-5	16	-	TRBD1	TGTGCCAGCAGCTCCGGGACAGGGGGGGTTAAAGAGACCCAGTACTTC	CASSSGTGGVKETQYF
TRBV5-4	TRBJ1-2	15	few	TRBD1	TGTGCCAGCAGCTTGGGAGGGACAGGGGAAGCTGGCTACACCTTC	CASSLGGTGEAGYTF
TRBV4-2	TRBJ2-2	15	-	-	TGTGCCAGCAGTCGAGTCCAGCGGAACACCGGGGAGCTGTTTTTT	CASSRVQRNTGELFF
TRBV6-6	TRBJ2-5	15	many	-	TGTGCCAGCAGTTCCCTCGACTCAATCGAAGAGACCCAGTACTTC	CASSSLDSIEETQYF
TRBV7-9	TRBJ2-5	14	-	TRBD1	TGTGCCAGCAGCTCGGGACAGTTCCAAGAGACCCAGTACTTC	CASSSGQFQETQYF
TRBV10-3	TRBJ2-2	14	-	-	TGTGCCATCAGTGAGCCGTACGACACCGGGGAGCTGTTTTTT	CAISEPYDTGELFF
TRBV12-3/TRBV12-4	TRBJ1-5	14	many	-	TGTGCCAGCAGCGCACAGGTCTCTCGTCAGCCCCAGCATTTT	CASSAQVSRQPQHF
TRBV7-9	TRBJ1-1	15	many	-	TGTGCCAGCAGCCTTACGGGGGGCACATTTGTCGAAGCTTTCTTT	CASSLTGGTFVEAFF
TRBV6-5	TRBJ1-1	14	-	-	TGTGCCAGCAGTGCCCCAGGGGCGAACACTGAAGCTTTCTTT	CASSAPGANTEAFF
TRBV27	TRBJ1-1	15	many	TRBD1	TGTGCCAGCAGTGATAGGACAGGGGGCACCCCTGAAGCTTTCTTT	CASSDRTGGTPEAFF
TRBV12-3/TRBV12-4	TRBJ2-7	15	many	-	TGTGCCAGCAGTTCCCCGGACCAAGGGACCTACGAGCAGTACTTC	CASSSPDQGTYEQYF
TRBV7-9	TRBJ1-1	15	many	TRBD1	TGTGCCAGCAGCTTAGAGGGGACAGTGAACACTGAAGCTTTCTTT	CASSLEGTVNTEAFF
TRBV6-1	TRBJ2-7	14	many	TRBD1	TGTGCCAGCAGCGAAAAGGGGGCCATCTACGAGCAGTACTTC	CASSEKGAIYEQYF
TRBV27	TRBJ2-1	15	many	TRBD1	TGTGCCAGCAGTCTGGGGACAGGGGCGTACAATGAGCAGTTCTTC	CASSLGTGAYNEQFF
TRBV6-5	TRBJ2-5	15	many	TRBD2	TGTGCCAGCAGTTACTCGGGGGGGTGGCAAGAGACCCAGTACTTC	CASSYSGGWQETQYF
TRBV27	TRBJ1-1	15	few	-	TGTGCCAGCAGTTTATCGGGCTCGGGGGGAGCGGGGGCTTTCTTT	CASSLSGSGGAGAFF
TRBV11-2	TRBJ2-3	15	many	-	TGTGCCAGCAGCTTCGGACCCTTTAGCACAGATACGCAGTATTTT	CASSFGPFSTDTQYF
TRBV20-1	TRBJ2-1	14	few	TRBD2	TGCAGTGCTTATAGCGGGGGGCCGGGTAATGAGCAGTTCTTC	CSAYSGGPGNEQFF
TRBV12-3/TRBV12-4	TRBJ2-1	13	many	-	TGTGCCAGCAGCCCCGACGTCCACAATGAGCAGTTCTTC	CASSPDVHNEQFF
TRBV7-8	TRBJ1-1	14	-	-	TGTGCAAGCAGCTTGGAAGGACCGCACACTGAAGCTTTCTTT	CASSLEGPHTEAFF
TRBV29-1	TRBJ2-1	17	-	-	TGCAGCGTCCAGGGACCTCTGGACCCCAGCTCCTACAATGAGCAGTTCTTC	CSVQGPLDPSSYNEQFF
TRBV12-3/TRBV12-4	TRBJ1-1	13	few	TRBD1	TGTGCCAGCACCACGACAGGGTACACTGAAGCTTTCTTT	CASTTTGYTEAFF
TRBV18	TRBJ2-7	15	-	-	TGTGCCAGCTCACCCCGTCGGACGCAAGCCTACGAGCAGTACTTC	CASSPRRTQAYEQYF
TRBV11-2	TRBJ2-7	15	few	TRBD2	TGTGCCAGCAGCTCACAAGCGGGAGGTACCTACGAGCAGTACTTC	CASSSQAGGTYEQYF
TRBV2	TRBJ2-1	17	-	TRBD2	TGTGCCAGCAGTCCTGCAGTGTGTCGGGAGGAAGCCAATGAGCAGTTCTTC	CASSPAVCREEANEQFF
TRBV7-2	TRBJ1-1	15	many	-	TGTGCCAGCACCCTTACTGGGGGCGCGGGCACTGAAGCTTTCTTT	CASTLTGGAGTEAFF
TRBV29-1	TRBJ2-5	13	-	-	TGCAGCGTTGAAGGGGGGGGCGCGGAGACCCAGTACTTC	CSVEGGGAETQYF
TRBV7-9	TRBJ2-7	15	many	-	TGTGCCAGCAGCTTAGCCCATGGGGGCGGGTACGAGCAGTACTTC	CASSLAHGGGYEQYF
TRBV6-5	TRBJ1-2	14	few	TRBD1	TGTGCCAGCAGGCAACAGGGGGGGGGGCATGGCTACACCTTC	CASRQQGGGHGYTF
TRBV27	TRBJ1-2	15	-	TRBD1	TGTGCCAGCAGGGGGCCAACAGGGGGGTACTATGGCTACACCTTC	CASRGPTGGYYGYTF
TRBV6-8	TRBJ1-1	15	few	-	TGTGCCAGCAGTTACGCGGGTCCTCGGGGCACTGAAGCTTTCTTT	CASSYAGPRGTEAFF
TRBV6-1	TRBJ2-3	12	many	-	TGTGCCAGCAGGGCCACAGGGAATACGCAGTATTTT	CASRATGNTQYF
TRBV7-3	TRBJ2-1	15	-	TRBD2	TGTGCCAGCAGCCCCCGGACTAGCGCTGACAATGAGCAGTTCTTC	CASSPRTSADNEQFF
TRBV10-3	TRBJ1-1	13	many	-	TGTGCCATCAGGGGAGAACTAGAGATTGAAGCTTTCTTT	CAIRGELEIEAFF
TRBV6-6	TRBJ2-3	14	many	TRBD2	TGTGCCAGCCAAGGCATAGCGGGGGCAGATACGCAGTATTTT	CASQGIAGADTQYF
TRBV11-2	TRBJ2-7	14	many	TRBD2	TGTGCCAGCAGCCTGGGGGGGGTTCCCTACGAGCAGTACTTC	CASSLGGVPYEQYF
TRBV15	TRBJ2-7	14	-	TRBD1	TGTGCCACCAGCAGAGATCTAGGGGGCGGCGAGCAGTACTTC	CATSRDLGGGEQYF
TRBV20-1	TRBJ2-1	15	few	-	TGCAGTGCTCCGCCCCGTCCTCCATCCTACAATGAGCAGTTCTTC	CSAPPRPPSYNEQFF
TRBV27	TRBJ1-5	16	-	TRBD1	TGTGCCAGCAGTCCCTTAGACAGGGTTAGCAATCAGCCCCAGCATTTT	CASSPLDRVSNQPQHF
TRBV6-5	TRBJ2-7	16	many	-	TGTGCCAGCAGTTACTCGCAAATCGGCCTCGGAGGGGAGCAGTACTTC	CASSYSQIGLGGEQYF
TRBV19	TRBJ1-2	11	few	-	TGTGCCAGTAGGGACCTCCATGGCTACACCTTC	CASRDLHGYTF
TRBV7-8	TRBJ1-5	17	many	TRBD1	TGTGCCAGCAGCTTAGTTTATGGTGGACAGGATAATCAGCCCCAGCATTTT	CASSLVYGGQDNQPQHF
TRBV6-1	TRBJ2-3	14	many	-	TGTGCCAGCAGTTCCCGGCGGGTCACAGATACGCAGTATTTT	CASSSRRVTDTQYF
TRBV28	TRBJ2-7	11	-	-	TGTGCCAGCACCCTGGGGGACGAGCAGTACTTC	CASTLGDEQYF
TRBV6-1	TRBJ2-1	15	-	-	TGTGCCAGCAGTGATCGGGCAGAGCTATACAATGAGCAGTTCTTC	CASSDRAELYNEQFF
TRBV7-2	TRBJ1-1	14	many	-	TGTGCCAGCAGCTTATGGGGGGCGAGAACTGAAGCTTTCTTT	CASSLWGARTEAFF
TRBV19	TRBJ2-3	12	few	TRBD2	TGTGCCAGCGCGGGAGTCTCAGATACGCAGTATTTT	CASAGVSDTQYF
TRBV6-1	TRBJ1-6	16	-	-	TGTGCCAGCAGTGAATTTCCGAACTCCTATAATTCACCCCTCCACTTT	CASSEFPNSYNSPLHF
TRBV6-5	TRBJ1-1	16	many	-	TGTGCCAGCAGTTACTCAAGCAGGCAGATGAACACTGAAGCTTTCTTT	CASSYSSRQMNTEAFF